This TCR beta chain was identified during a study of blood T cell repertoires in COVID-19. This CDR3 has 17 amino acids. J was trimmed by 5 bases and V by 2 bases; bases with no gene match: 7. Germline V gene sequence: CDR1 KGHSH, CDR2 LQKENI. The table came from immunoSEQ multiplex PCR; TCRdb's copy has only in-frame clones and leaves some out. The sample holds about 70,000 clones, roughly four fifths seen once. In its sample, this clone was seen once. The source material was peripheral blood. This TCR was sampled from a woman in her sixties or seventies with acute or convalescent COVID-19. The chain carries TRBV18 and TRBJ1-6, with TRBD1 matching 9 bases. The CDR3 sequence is CASSPGQGLGNNSPLHF. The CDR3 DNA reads TGTGCCAGCTCACCAGGACAGGGGTTGGGGAATAATTCACCCCTCCACTTT. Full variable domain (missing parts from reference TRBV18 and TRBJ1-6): NAGVMQNPRHLVRRRGQEARLRCSPMKGHSHVYWYRQLPEEGLKFMVYLQKENIIDESGMPKERFSAEFPKEGPSILRIQQVVRGDSAAYFCASSPGQGLGNNSPLHFGNGTRLTVT.